This T cell receptor (beta chain) originates from a study of T cell repertoires in cytomegalovirus infection. Study information: Evidence of both CMV infection and a matching HLA type came from public TCR beta signatures.

Study-wide points: Based on cumulative public TCR beta family frequency, carriers of CMV plus the relevant HLA were identified. The ex vivo response showed dominance by HLA-C-restricted CMV-specific TCR beta clonotypes.

CDR3 length equals 14 residues. About this clonotype: Its antigen is still unknown. Germline is not matched at one junction end, which may reflect a read error.

Each CDR3 protein gets one entry after TCRdb re-called the reads with MiXCR. The profile shows some 180,000 distinct CDR3 sequences, 15% to 20% of them singletons. Sequenced material: CD8+ T cells from PBMCs. This sequence joins TRBV12-3 or TRBV12-4 and TRBJ2-1; 15 bases align to TRBD2. This sequence originates from a human donor in good health (CMV status not recorded). Some clones in this sample may be carry-over from other donors' samples. The CDR3 DNA follows: TGTGCCAGCACCGCGGGACTAGCGGGGGGCGACCAGGTCTTC. It translates to CASTAGLAGGDQVF.